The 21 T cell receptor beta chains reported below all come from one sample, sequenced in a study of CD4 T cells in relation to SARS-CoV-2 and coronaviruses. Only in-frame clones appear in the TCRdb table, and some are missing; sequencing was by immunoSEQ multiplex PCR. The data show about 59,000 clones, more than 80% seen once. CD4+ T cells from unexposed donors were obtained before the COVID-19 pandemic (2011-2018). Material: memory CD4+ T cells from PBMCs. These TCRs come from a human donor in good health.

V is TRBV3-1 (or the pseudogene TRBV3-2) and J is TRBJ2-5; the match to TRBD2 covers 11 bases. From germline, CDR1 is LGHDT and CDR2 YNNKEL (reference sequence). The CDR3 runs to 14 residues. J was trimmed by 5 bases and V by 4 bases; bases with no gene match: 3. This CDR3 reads CASSPTSGTETQYF. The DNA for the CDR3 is TGTGCCAGCAGCCCGACTAGCGGGACGGAGACCCAGTACTTC.

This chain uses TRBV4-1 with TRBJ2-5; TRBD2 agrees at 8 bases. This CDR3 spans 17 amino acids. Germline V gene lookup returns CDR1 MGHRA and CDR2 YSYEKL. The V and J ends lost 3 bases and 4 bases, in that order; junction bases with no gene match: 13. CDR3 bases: TGCGCCAGCAGCCAGGCAGCGGGAGAGGCCCGGCGAGAGACCCAGTACTTC. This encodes CASSQAAGEARRETQYF.

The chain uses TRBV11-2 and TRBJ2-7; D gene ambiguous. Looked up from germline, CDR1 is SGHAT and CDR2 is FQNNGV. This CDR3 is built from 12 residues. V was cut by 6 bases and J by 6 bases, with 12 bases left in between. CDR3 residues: CASRKGTSEQYF. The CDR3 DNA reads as TGTGCCAGCAGGAAGGGAACATCCGAGCAGTACTTC.

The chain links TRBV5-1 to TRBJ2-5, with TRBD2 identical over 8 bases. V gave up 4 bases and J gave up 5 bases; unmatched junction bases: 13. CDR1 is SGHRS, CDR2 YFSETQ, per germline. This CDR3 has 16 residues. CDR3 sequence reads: CASSDTPGLGPETQYF. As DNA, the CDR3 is TGCGCCAGCAGCGACACTCCGGGACTAGGACCGGAGACCCAGTACTTC.

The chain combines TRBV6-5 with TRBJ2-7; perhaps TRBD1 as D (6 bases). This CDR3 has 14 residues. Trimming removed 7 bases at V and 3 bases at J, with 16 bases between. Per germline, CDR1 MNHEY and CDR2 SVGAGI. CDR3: CASTGVTGHYEQYF. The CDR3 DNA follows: TGTGCCAGCACTGGGGTAACGGGACACTACGAGCAGTACTTC.

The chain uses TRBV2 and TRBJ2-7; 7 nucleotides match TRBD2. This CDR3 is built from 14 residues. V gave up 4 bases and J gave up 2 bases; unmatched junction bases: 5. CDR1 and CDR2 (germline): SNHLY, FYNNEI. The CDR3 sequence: CASSVGRSTYEQYF. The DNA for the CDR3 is TGTGCCAGCAGTGTCGGGAGGAGTACCTACGAGCAGTACTTC.

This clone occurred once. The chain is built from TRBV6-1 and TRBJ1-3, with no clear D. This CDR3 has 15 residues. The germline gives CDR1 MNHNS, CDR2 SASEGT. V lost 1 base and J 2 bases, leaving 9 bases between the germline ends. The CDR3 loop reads CASSEVGNPGNTIYF. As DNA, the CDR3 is TGTGCCAGCAGTGAAGTGGGCAACCCTGGAAACACCATATATTTT.

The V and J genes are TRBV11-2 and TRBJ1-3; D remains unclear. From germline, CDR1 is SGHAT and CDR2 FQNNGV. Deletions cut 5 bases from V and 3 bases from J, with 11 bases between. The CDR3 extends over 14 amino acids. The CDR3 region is CASSPGADGNTIYF. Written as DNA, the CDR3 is TGTGCCAGCAGCCCAGGCGCAGATGGAAACACCATATATTTT.

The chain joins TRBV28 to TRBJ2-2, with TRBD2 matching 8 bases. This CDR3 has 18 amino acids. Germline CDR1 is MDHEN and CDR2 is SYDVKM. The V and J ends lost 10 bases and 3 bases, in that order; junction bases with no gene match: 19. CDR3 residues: CATIPSSGLNLYTGELFF. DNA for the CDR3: TGTGCCACCATCCCCTCTAGCGGGCTCAATCTGTACACCGGGGAGCTGTTTTTT.

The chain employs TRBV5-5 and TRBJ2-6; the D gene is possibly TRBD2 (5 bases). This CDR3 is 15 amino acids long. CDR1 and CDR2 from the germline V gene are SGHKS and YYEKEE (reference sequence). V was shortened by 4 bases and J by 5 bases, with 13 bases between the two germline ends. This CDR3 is CASSPGLARANVLTF. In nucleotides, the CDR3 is TGTGCCAGCAGCCCCGGACTGGCTCGGGCCAACGTCCTGACTTTC.

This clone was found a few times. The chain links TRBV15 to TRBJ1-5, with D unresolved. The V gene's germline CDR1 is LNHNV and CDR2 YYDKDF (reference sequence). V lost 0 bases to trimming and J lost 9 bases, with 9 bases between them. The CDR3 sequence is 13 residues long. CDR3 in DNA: TGTGCCACCAGCAGAGATCCGGGTGGGCCCCAGCATTTT. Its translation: CATSRDPGGPQHF.

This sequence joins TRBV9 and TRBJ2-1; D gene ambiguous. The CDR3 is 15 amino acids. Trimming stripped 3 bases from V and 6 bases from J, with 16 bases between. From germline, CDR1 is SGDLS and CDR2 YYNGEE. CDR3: CASSERGHSSNEQFF. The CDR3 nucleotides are TGTGCCAGCAGCGAGAGAGGCCATTCGTCCAATGAGCAGTTCTTC.

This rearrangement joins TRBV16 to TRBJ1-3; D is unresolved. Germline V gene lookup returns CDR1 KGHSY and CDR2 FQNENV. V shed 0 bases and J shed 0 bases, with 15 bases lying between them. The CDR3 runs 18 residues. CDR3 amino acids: CASSQSAQQTLSGNTIYF. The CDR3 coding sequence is TGTGCCAGCAGCCAATCGGCTCAGCAAACTCTCTCTGGAAACACCATATATTTT.

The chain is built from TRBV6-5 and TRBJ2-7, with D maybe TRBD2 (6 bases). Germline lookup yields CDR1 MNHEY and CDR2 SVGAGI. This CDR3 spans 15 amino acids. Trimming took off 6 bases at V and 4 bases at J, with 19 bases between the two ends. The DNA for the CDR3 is TGTGCCAGCAGGCCCAGTGGCGGGATCTCGTACGAGCAGTACTTC. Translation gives CASRPSGGISYEQYF.

The CDR3 protein is CASRLTGGINQPQHF. The DNA of the CDR3 is TGCGCCAGCAGGCTCACAGGGGGCATTAATCAGCCCCAGCATTTT. The V gene is TRBV10-2, the J gene TRBJ1-5; 9 nucleotides match TRBD1. This CDR3 is built from 15 residues. Germline-derived CDR1 and CDR2 are WSHSY and SAAADI. With 6 bases clipped from V and 4 bases from J, the junction kept 7 bases outside the gene matches.

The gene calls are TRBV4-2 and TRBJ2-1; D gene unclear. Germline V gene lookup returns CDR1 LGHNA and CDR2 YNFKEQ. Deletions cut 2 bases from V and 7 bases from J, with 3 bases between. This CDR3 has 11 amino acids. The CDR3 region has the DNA TGTGCCAGCAGCCAAATGAATGAGCAGTTCTTC. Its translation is CASSQMNEQFF.

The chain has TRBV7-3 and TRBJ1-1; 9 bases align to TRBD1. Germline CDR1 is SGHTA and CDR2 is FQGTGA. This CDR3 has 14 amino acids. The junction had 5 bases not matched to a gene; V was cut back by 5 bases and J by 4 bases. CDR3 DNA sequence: TGTGCCAGCAGCCTTACAGGGGGCGGCACTGAAGCTTTCTTT. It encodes CASSLTGGGTEAFF.

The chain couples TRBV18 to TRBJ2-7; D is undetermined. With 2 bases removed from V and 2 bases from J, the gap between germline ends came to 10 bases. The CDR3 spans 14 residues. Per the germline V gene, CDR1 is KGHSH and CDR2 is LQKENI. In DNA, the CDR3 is TGTGCCAGCTCACCAGGTGAGATGACCTACGAGCAGTACTTC. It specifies CASSPGEMTYEQYF. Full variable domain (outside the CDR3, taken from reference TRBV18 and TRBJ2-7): NAGVMQNPRHLVRRRGQEARLRCSPMKGHSHVYWYRQLPEEGLKFMVYLQKENIIDESGMPKERFSAEFPKEGPSILRIQQVVRGDSAAYFCASSPGEMTYEQYFGPGTRLTVT.

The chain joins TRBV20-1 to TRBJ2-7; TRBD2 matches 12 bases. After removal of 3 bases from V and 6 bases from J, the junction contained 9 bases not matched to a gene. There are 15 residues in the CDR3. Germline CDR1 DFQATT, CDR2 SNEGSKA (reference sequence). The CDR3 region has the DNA TGCAGTGCTAGTTGGGCTAGCGGGAGGGCCCTCGAGCAGTACTTC. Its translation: CSASWASGRALEQYF.

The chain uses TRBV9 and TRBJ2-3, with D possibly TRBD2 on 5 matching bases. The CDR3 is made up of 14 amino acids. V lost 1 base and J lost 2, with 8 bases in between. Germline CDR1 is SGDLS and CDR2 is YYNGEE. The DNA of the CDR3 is TGTGCCAGCAGCGTATGGGGAGACACAGATACGCAGTATTTT. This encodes CASSVWGDTDTQYF.

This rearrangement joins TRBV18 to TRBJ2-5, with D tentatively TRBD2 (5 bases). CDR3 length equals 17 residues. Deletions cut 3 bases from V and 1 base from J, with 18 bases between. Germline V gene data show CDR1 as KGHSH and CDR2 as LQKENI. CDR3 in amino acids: CASSPQFFPSGQETQYF. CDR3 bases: TGTGCCAGCTCACCCCAGTTTTTTCCCAGCGGCCAAGAGACCCAGTACTTC. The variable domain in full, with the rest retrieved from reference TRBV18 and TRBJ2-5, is NAGVMQNPRHLVRRRGQEARLRCSPMKGHSHVYWYRQLPEEGLKFMVYLQKENIIDESGMPKERFSAEFPKEGPSILRIQQVVRGDSAAYFCASSPQFFPSGQETQYFGPGTRLLVL.